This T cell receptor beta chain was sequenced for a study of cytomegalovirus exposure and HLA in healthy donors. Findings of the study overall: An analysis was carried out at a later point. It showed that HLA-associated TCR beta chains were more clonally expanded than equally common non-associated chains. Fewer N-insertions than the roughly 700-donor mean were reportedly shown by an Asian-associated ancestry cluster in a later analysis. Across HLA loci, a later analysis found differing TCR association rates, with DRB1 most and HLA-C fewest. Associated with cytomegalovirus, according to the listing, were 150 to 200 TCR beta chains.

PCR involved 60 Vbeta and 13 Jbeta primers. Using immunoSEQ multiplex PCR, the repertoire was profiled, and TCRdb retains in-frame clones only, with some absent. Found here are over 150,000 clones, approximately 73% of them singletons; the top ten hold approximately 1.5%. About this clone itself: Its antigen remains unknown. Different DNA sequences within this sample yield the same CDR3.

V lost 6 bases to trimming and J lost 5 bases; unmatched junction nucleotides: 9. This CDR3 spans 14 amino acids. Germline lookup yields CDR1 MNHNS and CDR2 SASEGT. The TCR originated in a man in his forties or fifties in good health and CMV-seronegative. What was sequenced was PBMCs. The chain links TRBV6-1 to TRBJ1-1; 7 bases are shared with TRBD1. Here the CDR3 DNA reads TGTGCCAGCAGCGTCACAGGGGATGGGACTGAAGCTTTCTTT. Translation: CASSVTGDGTEAFF.